This T cell receptor (beta chain) is from a study of T-cell reconstitution after alpha-beta-depleted transplantation in children (dated by TCRdb to the mid-2010s). Regarding the study in general: Using TCR repertoire profiling, the study quantitatively followed how T-cell immune reconstitution unfolded in children after TCRalphabeta/CD19-depleted allogeneic hematopoietic cell transplantation.

Comment on this clonotype: Its antigen is unknown. No base qualities exist here, and no much larger clone lies one base off it.

The protocol used for the library was PCR. TCRdb lists the instrument as Illumina HiSeq 2500. TCR library preparation used molecular barcoding, with unique molecular identifiers applied to normalize quantification of the TCRbeta repertoire. TCRdb trimmed the raw reads at Q25, called clones with MiXCR and kept productive beta chains. Merged by CDR3 protein, the rows form single entries marked with the most common genes and DNA. The sample includes about 610,000 distinct CDR3 sequences, with 10% to 13% observed a single time. Jointly, the top ten make up around 4% of the sample. For CDR1 and CDR2, the germline V gene (reference sequence) lists DFQATT and SNEGSKA. V drops 5 bases and J drops 5 bases, leaving 16 bases in between. The CDR3 spans 14 residues, from the cysteine through the phenylalanine. Of all the DNA, just the CDR3 is kept, 42 bases in frame from base 1.

Sequencing used PBMCs from the stem cell graft donor, obtained from the stem cell graft. In this chain, TRBV20-1 is recombined with TRBJ1-5; the D gene is not confidently resolved. The clonotype was recovered from a human donor who donated a stem cell graft to a child with acute myeloid leukemia. The DNA sequence is TGCAGTGCTCCCGACGGACCCAGATATCAGCCCCAGCATTTT. Its coded protein is CSAPDGPRYQPQHF.